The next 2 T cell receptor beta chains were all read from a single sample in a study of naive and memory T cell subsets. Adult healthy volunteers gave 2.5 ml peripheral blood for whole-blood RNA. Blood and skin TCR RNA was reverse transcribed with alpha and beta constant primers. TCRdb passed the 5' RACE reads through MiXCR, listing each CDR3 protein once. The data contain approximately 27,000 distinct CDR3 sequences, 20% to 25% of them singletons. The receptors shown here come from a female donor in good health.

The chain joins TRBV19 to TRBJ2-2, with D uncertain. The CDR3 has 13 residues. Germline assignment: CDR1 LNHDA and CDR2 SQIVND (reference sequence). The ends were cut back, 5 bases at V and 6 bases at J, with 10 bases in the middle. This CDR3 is CASSDGPPGELFF. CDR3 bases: TGTGCCAGTAGTGACGGGCCGCCCGGGGAGCTGTTTTTT.

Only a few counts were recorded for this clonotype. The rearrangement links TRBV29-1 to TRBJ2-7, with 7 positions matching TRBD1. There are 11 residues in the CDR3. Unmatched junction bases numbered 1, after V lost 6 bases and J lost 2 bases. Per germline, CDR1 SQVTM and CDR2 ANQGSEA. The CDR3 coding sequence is TGCAGCGTGGGACAGACCTACGAGCAGTACTTC. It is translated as CSVGQTYEQYF.